The 15 T cell receptor beta chains presented below share a single source sample, sequenced in a study of cytotoxic CD8 clonotypes in ibrutinib-treated CLL. Repertoires were generated with immunoSEQ multiplex PCR, while TCRdb's copy carries only in-frame clones and drops some. The sample lists 150,000 or so clones; about 80% were seen once. The sequencing here drew on PBMCs, taken after 12 months of ibrutinib treatment. All receptors derive from a human donor with chronic lymphocytic leukemia.

The chain combines TRBV2 with TRBJ1-2; 7 positions match TRBD1. The CDR3 is made up of 13 amino acids. Germline lookup yields CDR1 SNHLY and CDR2 FYNNEI. V lost 10 bases to trimming and J lost 6 bases; unmatched junction nucleotides: 11. Here the CDR3 DNA reads TGTGCCAACCCGCAGGGGGGGGTGAATGGCTACACCTTC. It codes for CANPQGGVNGYTF. Full variable domain (missing parts from reference TRBV2 and TRBJ1-2): EPEVTQTPSHQVTQMGQEVILRCVPISNHLYFYWYRQILGQKVEFLVSFYNNEISEKSEIFDDQFSVERPDGSNFTLKIRSTKLEDSAMYFCANPQGGVNGYTFGSGTRLTVV.

The rearrangement links TRBV30 to TRBJ2-1; TRBD1 aligns across 9 bases. The germline V gene encodes CDR1 GTSNPN and CDR2 SVGIG (reference sequence). The trim removed 5 bases at V and 5 bases at J, leaving 4 bases unmatched. There are 13 residues in the CDR3. The CDR3 DNA reads as TGTGCCTGGGGGACAGGGTGGGACAATGAGCAGTTCTTC. Translation gives CAWGTGWDNEQFF.

The chain employs TRBV28 and TRBJ1-1; 9 bases line up with TRBD1. J was trimmed by 5 bases and V by 6 bases; bases with no gene match: 10. The CDR3 totals 15 residues. In germline, CDR1 is MDHEN, CDR2 SYDVKM. The CDR3 DNA reads as TGTGCCAGCAGCGCACAACAGGGGGCGCGAACTGAAGCTTTCTTT. Its protein product is CASSAQQGARTEAFF.

This rearrangement joins TRBV5-4 to TRBJ2-3; 9 bases match TRBD1. This CDR3 is built from 17 residues. V shed 4 bases, J shed 2 bases, and the junction held 11 bases outside the gene matches. The germline gives CDR1 SGHNT, CDR2 YYREEE (reference sequence). CDR3 in DNA: TGTGCCAGCAGCCGAAAGCTCGGGACAGGGCCCACAGATACGCAGTATTTT. Translating gives CASSRKLGTGPTDTQYF.

The chain is built from TRBV18 and TRBJ2-5; 9 bases match TRBD2. This CDR3 spans 16 amino acids. Germline loops: CDR1 KGHSH, CDR2 LQKENI. V gave up 2 bases and J gave up 2 bases; unmatched junction bases: 6. The CDR3: CASSPRLTSGQETQYF. CDR3 coding DNA: TGTGCCAGCTCACCAAGACTGACTAGCGGACAAGAGACCCAGTACTTC.

The chain is built from TRBV19 and TRBJ2-3; 7 bases align to TRBD2. In germline, CDR1 is LNHDA, CDR2 SQIVND (reference sequence). The length of the CDR3 is 14 residues. V shed 7 bases, J shed 7 bases, and the junction held 11 bases outside the gene matches. The CDR3 protein is CASTQGGFENTQYF. In DNA form, the CDR3 reads TGTGCCAGTACCCAGGGAGGGTTCGAAAATACGCAGTATTTT. The full variable domain, rest sourced from reference TRBV19 and TRBJ2-3, is DGGITQSPKYLFRKEGQNVTLSCEQNLNHDAMYWYRQDPGQGLRLIYYSQIVNDFQKGDIAEGYSVSREKKESFPLTVTSAQKNPTAFYLCASTQGGFENTQYFGPGTRLTVL.

The CDR3, as DNA: TGCGCCAGCAGCCCTGGGTCCAATCAAGAGACCCAGTACTTC. Its protein product is CASSPGSNQETQYF. The chain links TRBV4-1 to TRBJ2-5; no reliable D call. This CDR3 is built from 14 residues. The V gene's germline CDR1 is MGHRA and CDR2 YSYEKL. V was pared by 4 bases and J by 2 bases, with 11 bases between.

This rearrangement joins TRBV7-2 to TRBJ2-2; D remains unclear. CDR1 is SGHTA, CDR2 FQGNSA, per germline. Trimming removed 4 bases at V and 4 bases at J, with 1 base between. The CDR3 extends over 11 amino acids. The CDR3 DNA reads as TGTGCCAGCAGCTCCACCGGGGAGCTGTTTTTT. It codes for CASSSTGELFF.

CDR3 residues: CASSLLAGGSYNEQFF. Here the CDR3 DNA reads TGTGCCAGCAGCTTGTTGGCGGGAGGGTCCTACAATGAGCAGTTCTTC. The chain uses TRBV5-6 and TRBJ2-1; 9 positions match TRBD2. From germline, CDR1 is SGHDT and CDR2 YYEEEE. CDR3 size: 16 residues. The V gene end was trimmed by 1 base and the J gene end by 1 base; junction bases not matched to a gene: 3.

The rearrangement links TRBV11-3 to TRBJ2-7; D not certain. This CDR3 has 13 amino acids. The V gene lost 1 base and the J gene lost 5 bases, with 9 bases spanning the gap. Germline lookup yields CDR1 SGHNT and CDR2 YENEEA. The CDR3 DNA is TGTGCCAGCAGCTTAGGCTTTTGGAACGAGCAGTACTTC. Translated, it gives CASSLGFWNEQYF. The whole variable domain, remainder taken from reference TRBV11-3 and TRBJ2-7, is EAGVVQSPRYKIIEKKQPVAFWCNPISGHNTLYWYLQNLGQGPELLIRYENEEAVDDSQLPKDRFSAERLKGVDSTLKIQPAELGDSAVYLCASSLGFWNEQYFGPGTRLTVT.

The chain recombines TRBV6-5 with TRBJ1-2, with TRBD1 matching 10 bases. CDR1 is MNHEY and CDR2 is SVGAGI in the germline V gene. Trimming cost V 6 bases and J 7 bases; bases outside gene matches: 8. CDR3 size: 14 residues. CDR3 protein: CASSPGTGEFGYTF. CDR3 coding DNA: TGTGCCAGCAGCCCCGGGACAGGGGAATTTGGCTACACCTTC.

This clone was seen a few times. V gene TRBV10-3 combines with J gene TRBJ2-1, with 10 bases aligning to TRBD2. This CDR3 contains 13 residues. V lost 10 bases, J lost 5 bases, and 5 bases stayed unmatched. Germline V gives CDR1 ENHRY, CDR2 SYGVKD. The CDR3 nucleotides read TGTGCCACGGGGACTAGCGTTGACAATGAGCAGTTCTTC. This encodes CATGTSVDNEQFF.

This CDR3 is CASSLTGASYEQYF. The DNA of the CDR3 is TGTGCCAGCAGTTTAACAGGGGCGTCCTACGAGCAGTACTTC. The chain joins TRBV6-1 to TRBJ2-7, with 7 bases identical to TRBD1. V gave up 5 bases and J gave up 1 base; unmatched junction bases: 5. Germline values: CDR1 MNHNS, CDR2 SASEGT. This CDR3 contains 14 residues.

The J gene is TRBJ1-4, the V gene TRBV6-5; D is uncertain. V dropped 0 bases and J dropped 3 bases, with 8 bases sitting between them. Germline-derived CDR1 and CDR2 are MNHEY and SVGAGI. The CDR3 extends over 15 amino acids. The CDR3: CASSYSLVANEKLFF. The CDR3 DNA follows: TGTGCCAGCAGTTACTCGCTTGTGGCTAATGAAAAACTGTTTTTT.

J is TRBJ2-2 and V is TRBV2; no clear D gene. The germline V gene has CDR1 SNHLY and CDR2 FYNNEI. V lost 8 bases to trimming and J lost 2 bases, with 12 bases between them. This CDR3 is 14 amino acids long. The CDR3 DNA follows: TGTGCCAGCCGGTGGGCGGATAACACCGGGGAGCTGTTTTTT. Translation gives CASRWADNTGELFF.